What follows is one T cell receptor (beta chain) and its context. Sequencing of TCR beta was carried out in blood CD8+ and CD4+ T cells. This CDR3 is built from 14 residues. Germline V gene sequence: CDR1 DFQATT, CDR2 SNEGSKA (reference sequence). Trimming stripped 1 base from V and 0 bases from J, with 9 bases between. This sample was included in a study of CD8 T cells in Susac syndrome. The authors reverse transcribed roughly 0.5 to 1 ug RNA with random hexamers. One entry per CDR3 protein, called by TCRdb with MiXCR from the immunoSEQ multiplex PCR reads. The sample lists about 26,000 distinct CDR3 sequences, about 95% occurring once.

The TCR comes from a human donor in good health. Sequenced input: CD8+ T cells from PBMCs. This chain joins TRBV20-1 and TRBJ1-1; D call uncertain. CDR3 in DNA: TGCAGTGCTAGAGTGGGGAGCATGAACACTGAAGCTTTCTTT. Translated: CSARVGSMNTEAFF.